The 30 T cell receptor beta chains below were found in one sample sequenced in a study of blood T cell repertoires in COVID-19 (dated by TCRdb to 2020 to 2021). The library came from the immunoSEQ multiplex PCR assay. TCRdb took over this immuneACCESS table, retaining in-frame rearrangements with V and J assigned. Such tables are incomplete; in checked studies, under half of the missing clones stem from an unresolved V gene, and the remainder is unexplained. Across this sample there are under 400,000 clones, with 88% seen only once. 1.5% to 2% of the sample comes from the top ten. The sequencing sample was made of peripheral blood. The receptors derive from a woman in her 30s with COVID-19, enrolled during active disease.

The V call is TRBV12-3 or TRBV12-4, the J call TRBJ1-5; no clear D. The CDR3 covers 13 residues. The V and J ends lost 7 bases and 3 bases respectively, with 10 bases between them. The CDR3 protein is CASTQAFNQPQHF. CDR3 sequence (DNA): TGTGCCAGCACCCAGGCTTTCAATCAGCCCCAGCATTTT.

This clone has only a few counts. The rearrangement uses TRBV19 and TRBJ1-2; possibly TRBD1 for D (6 bases). This CDR3 contains 12 residues. V was cut by 10 bases and J by 2 bases, with 11 bases left in between. The germline V gene has CDR1 LNHDA and CDR2 SQIVND (reference sequence). This CDR3 reads CAIMDRNYGYTF. CDR3 DNA: TGTGCCATTATGGACAGAAACTATGGCTACACCTTC.

This clone was observed once. The gene calls are TRBV6-2 or TRBV6-3 and TRBJ2-7; D ambiguous. V was cut by 6 bases and J by 2 bases, with 14 bases left in between. Germline assignment: CDR1 MNHEY and CDR2 SVGEGT. The CDR3 is 14 residues long. CDR3 DNA: TGTGCCAGCAGCAACACCTTACCCCCCTACGAGCAGTACTTC. Protein product: CASSNTLPPYEQYF.

A single count supports this clone. V gene TRBV5-4 combines with J gene TRBJ2-2; 7 bases match TRBD2. V was clipped by 7 bases and J by 3 bases; unmatched bases: 12. There are 16 residues in the CDR3. In germline, CDR1 is SGHNT, CDR2 YYREEE (reference sequence). The CDR3 DNA sequence: TGTGCCAGCTTGGCCGGGACTGGGAGGGACACCGGGGAGCTGTTTTTT. It is translated as CASLAGTGRDTGELFF.

The V call is TRBV27, the J call TRBJ1-6; D may be TRBD1 (5 bases). Trimming took off 7 bases at V and 8 bases at J, with 12 bases between the two ends. CDR1 and CDR2 (germline): MNHEY, SMNVEV (reference sequence). The CDR3 runs to 13 residues. The CDR3: CASTGRAYSPLHF. The CDR3 coding sequence is TGTGCCAGCACGGGCAGGGCCTATTCACCCCTCCACTTT.

The rearrangement joins TRBV12-5 to TRBJ2-5; TRBD2 agrees at 8 bases. The germline V gene encodes CDR1 LGHNT and CDR2 FRNRAP. V was clipped by 4 bases and J by 5 bases; unmatched bases: 15. The CDR3 sequence is 17 residues long. Written as DNA, the CDR3 is TGTGCTAGTGGTTACACTATAGCGGGGTCCCCGAGCGAGACCCAGTACTTC. It encodes CASGYTIAGSPSETQYF.

This clone was counted between two and nine times. The rearrangement uses TRBV7-2 and TRBJ1-1; D perhaps matches TRBD1 (6 bases). Trimming removed 10 bases from V and 4 bases from J, with 19 bases in between. The CDR3 length is 14 residues. Germline CDR1 and CDR2: SGHTA and FQGNSA. CDR3 amino acids: CATSISAGVTEAFF. As DNA, the CDR3 is TGTGCCACCTCAATTTCTGCAGGGGTCACTGAAGCTTTCTTT.

This clone was seen only once. The V and J genes are TRBV7-3 and TRBJ1-4; no definite D call. The V end was cut by 1 base, the J end by 2 bases, with 11 bases between. The CDR3 totals 16 residues. Germline V lookup: CDR1 SGHTA, CDR2 FQGTGA. The chain's CDR3 is CASSLNPPATNEKLFF. As DNA, the CDR3 is TGTGCCAGCAGCTTAAACCCTCCCGCGACTAATGAAAAACTGTTTTTT.

The chain has TRBV7-9 and TRBJ2-3; D possibly corresponds to TRBD1 (6 bases). CDR1 and CDR2 (germline): SEHNR, FQNEAQ (reference sequence). The CDR3 is 14 residues long. Trimming left V 4 bases short and J 0 bases short, with 8 bases between. The CDR3 DNA reads as TGTGCCAGCAGCTACAGGGAGAGCACAGATACGCAGTATTTT. This translates into CASSYRESTDTQYF.

This chain connects TRBV11-2 to TRBJ1-2; maybe TRBD1 (5 bases). V lost 4 bases and J lost 1, with 10 bases in between. Germline CDR1 and CDR2: SGHAT and FQNNGV. The CDR3 sequence is 14 residues long. CDR3 loop: CASSYNRGNYGYTF. The DNA for the CDR3 is TGTGCCAGCAGCTACAATAGGGGTAACTATGGCTACACCTTC.

The rearrangement uses TRBV6-5 and TRBJ2-7; TRBD2 matches at 8 bases. In germline, CDR1 is MNHEY, CDR2 SVGAGI. This CDR3 is 14 amino acids long. After removal of 6 bases from V and 0 bases from J, the junction contained 4 bases not matched to a gene. The CDR3 sequence is CASRGSGASYEQYV. As DNA, the CDR3 is TGTGCCAGCAGGGGTAGCGGGGCCTCCTACGAGCAGTACGTC.

This rearrangement joins TRBV6-6 to TRBJ1-2, with 8 positions matching TRBD1. J was trimmed by 4 bases and V by 7 bases; bases with no gene match: 5. The CDR3 is 13 residues long. Germline V gene sequence: CDR1 MNHNY, CDR2 SVGAGI (reference sequence). The chain's CDR3 is CASTQGAVYGYTF. The CDR3 bases are TGTGCCAGCACCCAGGGGGCTGTCTATGGCTACACCTTC.

The V call is TRBV14, the J call TRBJ2-1; 9 bases fit TRBD1. This CDR3 comprises 16 residues. Germline CDR1 and CDR2: SGHDN and FVKESK. J lost 9 bases, V lost 3 bases, and 12 bases had no gene match. CDR3 region: CASSQTLGQGFREQFF. The CDR3 DNA reads TGTGCCAGCAGCCAGACCTTGGGACAGGGTTTCCGTGAGCAGTTCTTC.

This clone has only a few counts. This rearrangement joins TRBV18 to TRBJ2-5; D might be TRBD2 (6 bases). CDR3 length equals 14 residues. Germline lookup yields CDR1 KGHSH and CDR2 LQKENI. Trimming cost V 2 bases and J 4 bases, with 11 bases left between them. CDR3 sequence reads: CASSPDAGLETQYF. The CDR3 region has the DNA TGTGCCAGCTCACCAGATGCGGGGTTAGAGACCCAGTACTTC. Complete variable domain (other parts from reference TRBV18 and TRBJ2-5): NAGVMQNPRHLVRRRGQEARLRCSPMKGHSHVYWYRQLPEEGLKFMVYLQKENIIDESGMPKERFSAEFPKEGPSILRIQQVVRGDSAAYFCASSPDAGLETQYFGPGTRLLVL.

The chain uses TRBV30 and TRBJ1-2; D is possibly TRBD1 (5 bases). The CDR3 runs to 12 residues. V was shortened by 3 bases and J by 4 bases, with 9 bases between the two germline ends. Germline V CDR1 and CDR2: GTSNPN, SVGIG (reference sequence). CDR3: CAWRWGGYGYTF. CDR3 in DNA: TGTGCCTGGAGGTGGGGGGGCTATGGCTACACCTTC.

The rearrangement links TRBV4-2 to TRBJ2-5, with 12 positions matching TRBD2. The CDR3 covers 17 residues. Germline V CDR1 and CDR2: LGHNA, YNFKEQ. J lost 4 bases, V lost 4 bases, and 10 bases had no gene match. The DNA of the CDR3 is TGTGCCAGCAGCCCCGGGGCTAGCGGGGGGGCCGGAGAGACCCAGTACTTC. This sequence encodes CASSPGASGGAGETQYF.

The V call is TRBV5-1, the J call TRBJ2-3, with 8 bases fitting TRBD2. V dropped 4 bases and J dropped 6; count of bases not matched to a gene: 10. The CDR3 runs to 15 residues. Germline assignment: CDR1 SGHRS and CDR2 YFSETQ. CDR3 amino acids: CASSPQAGAGDTQYF. DNA for the CDR3: TGCGCCAGCAGCCCCCAAGCGGGGGCGGGGGATACGCAGTATTTT.

The rearrangement joins TRBV4-1 to TRBJ1-1, with 8 bases identical to TRBD1. J lost 6 bases, V lost 8 bases, and 11 bases had no gene match. Germline loops: CDR1 MGHRA, CDR2 YSYEKL. The CDR3 sequence is 14 residues long. CDR3 protein: CASRGWTGKAEAFF. The DNA of the CDR3 is TGCGCCAGCCGAGGGTGGACAGGGAAGGCTGAAGCTTTCTTT.

The chain employs TRBV5-1 and TRBJ1-1; TRBD1 matches at 8 bases. CDR1 and CDR2 from the germline V gene are SGHRS and YFSETQ. Germline trimming cut 6 bases from V and 4 bases from J; bases unmatched to any gene: 11. CDR3 length equals 15 residues. Here the CDR3 DNA reads TGCGCCAGCAAGCTAGACAGGGGATTACGCACTGAAGCTTTCTTT. Its protein product is CASKLDRGLRTEAFF. Filled out from reference TRBV5-1 and TRBJ1-1, the complete variable domain reads KAGVTQTPRYLIKTRGQQVTLSCSPISGHRSVSWYQQTPGQGLQFLFEYFSETQRNKGNFPGRFSGRQFSNSRSEMNVSTLELGDSALYLCASKLDRGLRTEAFFGQGTRLTVV.

This clone occurred a few times. The chain couples TRBV5-1 to TRBJ1-6; TRBD1 matches at 7 bases. This CDR3 spans 15 amino acids. With V trimmed by 4 bases and J by 7 bases, 8 bases remained unmatched. Germline CDR1 is SGHRS and CDR2 is YFSETQ. This CDR3 is CASSLTQGRNSPLHF. As DNA, the CDR3 is TGCGCCAGCAGCCTCACACAGGGGCGGAATTCACCCCTCCACTTT.

The chain links TRBV28 to TRBJ1-1; no clear D. The CDR3 consists of 12 residues. The V end lost 8 bases, the J end lost 3 bases, and 10 bases lay between the germline ends. Germline CDR1 MDHEN, CDR2 SYDVKM. This CDR3 reads CASRSRDTEAFF. In DNA, the CDR3 is TGTGCCAGCCGATCGAGGGACACTGAAGCTTTCTTT.

The V gene is TRBV19, the J gene TRBJ1-6, with TRBD1 identical over 8 bases. V lost 1 base and J lost 0; bases outside the gene matches: 2. The CDR3 has 17 amino acids. Germline CDR1 and CDR2: LNHDA and SQIVND (reference sequence). CDR3 DNA sequence: TGTGCCAGTAGTATAGGGACAGGGAGCTCCTATAATTCACCCCTCCACTTT. Translation: CASSIGTGSSYNSPLHF.

This sequence joins TRBV19 and TRBJ1-1; the match to TRBD1 covers 8 bases. This CDR3 spans 13 amino acids. Germline lookup yields CDR1 LNHDA and CDR2 SQIVND (reference sequence). Trimming cost V 6 bases and J 6 bases; bases outside gene matches: 6. The CDR3 loop reads CASRLQGVAEAFF. The CDR3 DNA sequence: TGTGCCAGTAGGCTACAGGGGGTCGCTGAAGCTTTCTTT.

This chain connects TRBV4-1 to TRBJ2-3, with D possibly matching TRBD1 (5 bases). V was shortened by 0 bases and J by 3 bases, with 13 bases between the two germline ends. Germline CDR1 is MGHRA and CDR2 is YSYEKL. The CDR3 length is 16 residues. This chain's CDR3 is CASSQEFGRATDTQYF. CDR3 coding DNA: TGCGCCAGCAGCCAAGAATTCGGCAGGGCGACAGATACGCAGTATTTT.

This chain links TRBV6-1 with TRBJ2-1; 12 bases map to TRBD1. CDR3 length: 16 amino acids. V gave up 4 bases and J gave up 5 bases; unmatched junction bases: 6. Germline V gene data show CDR1 as MNHNS and CDR2 as SASEGT. CDR3 region: CASSARGTGGHNEQFF. For the CDR3, the DNA is TGTGCCAGCAGTGCCAGAGGGACAGGGGGCCACAATGAGCAGTTCTTC.

The chain has TRBV12-5 and TRBJ1-6; TRBD1 aligns across 8 bases. The V gene's germline CDR1 is LGHNT and CDR2 FRNRAP. Trimming took 4 bases from V and 0 from J; bases not matched to a gene: 2. This CDR3 has 16 amino acids. The CDR3 spells CASGSTGVSYNSPLHF. The DNA for the CDR3 is TGTGCTAGTGGTTCGACAGGGGTCTCCTATAATTCACCCCTCCACTTT.

This chain connects TRBV5-1 to TRBJ1-2; TRBD1 matches 7 bases. Per germline, CDR1 SGHRS and CDR2 YFSETQ. The CDR3 runs 16 residues. The V and J ends lost 4 bases and 0 bases, in that order; junction bases with no gene match: 9. The CDR3 coding sequence is TGCGCCAGCAGCCCCCAGACAGGGTTTGCTAACTATGGCTACACCTTC. Its translation: CASSPQTGFANYGYTF.

The rearrangement links TRBV21-1 to TRBJ1-3. TRBV21-1 is annotated as a pseudogene. The CDR3 length is 16 residues. The CDR3: CASSKVGVYSGNTIYF. CDR3 sequence (DNA): TGTGCCAGCAGCAAAGTTGGAGTGTACTCTGGAAACACCATATATTTT.

This clone was seen just once. V is TRBV5-6 and J is TRBJ1-1, with D maybe TRBD1 (5 bases). CDR1 is SGHDT, CDR2 YYEEEE, per germline. CDR3 length equals 13 residues. Between the trimmed V and J ends, which lost 7 bases and 1 base, there was a span of 11 bases. CDR3 coding DNA: TGTGCCAGCGTTGGGGGGACGAACACTGAAGCTTTCTTT. Its translation is CASVGGTNTEAFF.

This clone has just a few counts. V gene TRBV2 combines with J gene TRBJ2-7; 7 nucleotides align to TRBD1. Per the germline V gene, CDR1 is SNHLY and CDR2 is FYNNEI. Trimming at V came to 0 bases and at J to 5 bases, leaving 4 bases not matched to a gene. The CDR3 runs to 14 residues. The CDR3 reads CASSEARGMDEQYV. In DNA form, the CDR3 reads TGTGCCAGCAGTGAAGCCAGGGGGATGGACGAGCAGTACGTC.